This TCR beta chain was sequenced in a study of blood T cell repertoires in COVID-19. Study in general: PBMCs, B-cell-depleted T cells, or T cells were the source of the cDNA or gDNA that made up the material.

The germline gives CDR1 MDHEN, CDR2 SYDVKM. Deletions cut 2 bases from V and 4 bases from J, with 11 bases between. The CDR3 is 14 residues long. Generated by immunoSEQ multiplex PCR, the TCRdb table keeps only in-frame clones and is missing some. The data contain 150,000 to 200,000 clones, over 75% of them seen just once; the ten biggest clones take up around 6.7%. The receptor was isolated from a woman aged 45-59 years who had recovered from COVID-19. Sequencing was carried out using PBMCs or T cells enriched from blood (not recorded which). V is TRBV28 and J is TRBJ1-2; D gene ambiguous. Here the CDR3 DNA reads TGTGCCAGCAGTTTAGAGCACCGCCTCTATGGCTACACCTTC. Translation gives CASSLEHRLYGYTF.